Here is one T cell receptor (beta chain) with its context. Its antigen is still unknown. Trimming cost V 5 bases and J 0 bases, with 10 bases left between them. The CDR3 loop spans 14 amino acids. Per the germline V gene, CDR1 is SEHNR and CDR2 is FQNEAQ (reference sequence). Two oligonucleotides, mixed equimolar, formed the beta constant-region primer covering TRBC1 and TRBC2. Ligated cDNA was amplified by four rounds of PCR with nested alpha and beta constant-region primers and SP2. A 12-nucleotide UMI and the SP2 primer were added to the cDNA 3' end by oligonucleotide ligation. TCRdb fed the UMI-ligation and nested PCR reads into MiXCR, producing one record per CDR3 protein. The table includes over 110,000 distinct CDR3 sequences, approximately 21% detected once. CMV status came from CD4+ T cell IFNgamma after overnight CMV lysate stimulation of fresh PBMCs. After CD4 positive bead selection, the CD4-negative fraction gave CD8 T cells.

These data belong to a study of naive and memory T cell subsets. Study results and limitations: A few larger clonotypes appeared in naive repertoires, especially CD8, possibly memory cells re-expressing CD45RA. Over 85% of naive TCR sequences appeared only once after error correction, unlike memory subsets.

This receptor was identified in a human donor in good health. The chain links TRBV7-9 to TRBJ1-1, with D possibly being TRBD1 (5 bases). Sequences were obtained from naive CD8+ T cells from blood. CDR3 DNA: TGTGCCAGCAGCCAGGCGGGGCTGAACACTGAAGCTTTCTTT. This translates into CASSQAGLNTEAFF.